The next 20 T cell receptor beta chains were all read from a single sample in a study of blood T cells in healthy people across ages. Next came a second PCR, run for about 7 to 12 cycles, which used a sample-barcoded 5' primer along with a J-beta primer mix. TCRdb re-derived calls from the 5' RACE reads in MiXCR, one entry per CDR3 protein. Here the sample spans over 950,000 distinct CDR3 sequences, around 54% being singletons. Sequenced: blood. These receptors all stem from a woman aged 55-75 years in good health.

The chain recombines TRBV4-2 with TRBJ1-5; TRBD1 agrees at 9 bases. CDR3 length: 16 amino acids. Germline V lookup: CDR1 LGHNA, CDR2 YNFKEQ. V trimming: 1 base; J trimming: 5 bases; junction bases outside the gene matches: 6. DNA for the CDR3: TGTGCCAGCAGCCAAGGGGACAGGGCGCGGTATCAGCCCCAGCATTTT. As protein: CASSQGDRARYQPQHF.

The CDR3 is CSARDGVAGSNEQFF. The CDR3 DNA sequence: TGCAGTGCTAGGGATGGGGTAGCGGGTTCCAATGAGCAGTTCTTC. The chain joins TRBV20-1 to TRBJ2-1; 7 bases are shared with TRBD2. V trimming: 3 bases; J trimming: 6 bases; junction bases outside the gene matches: 11. The CDR3 contains 15 residues. The germline CDR1 and CDR2 sequences are DFQATT and SNEGSKA (reference sequence).

The chain couples TRBV25-1 to TRBJ1-6; D gene ambiguous. The ends were cut back, 2 bases at V and 9 bases at J, with 14 bases in the middle. Germline loops: CDR1 MGHDK, CDR2 SYGVNS. The CDR3 is made up of 15 amino acids. CDR3 protein: CASSEIGLRPSPLHF. In DNA form, the CDR3 reads TGTGCCAGCAGTGAAATCGGATTACGACCTTCACCCCTCCACTTT.

This chain connects TRBV20-1 to TRBJ2-3, with D hard to call. The CDR3 consists of 16 residues. V was trimmed by 3 bases and J by 0 bases, leaving 16 bases between them. Germline V gives CDR1 DFQATT, CDR2 SNEGSKA (reference sequence). Here the CDR3 reads CSARASRSPSTDTQYF. The CDR3 DNA reads as TGCAGTGCTAGGGCAAGTCGGTCCCCTAGCACAGATACGCAGTATTTT.

The chain links TRBV10-3 to TRBJ1-1; D perhaps matches TRBD1 (6 bases). V shed 7 bases and J shed 0 bases, with 12 bases lying between them. Per the germline V gene, CDR1 is ENHRY and CDR2 is SYGVKD. CDR3 size: 14 residues. For the CDR3, the DNA is TGTGCCATCAACACAGGGTTGCTGAACACTGAAGCTTTCTTT. It specifies CAINTGLLNTEAFF.

This clonotype was seen just once. The chain links TRBV20-1 to TRBJ2-7, with D uncertain. The J call is uncertain, as TRBJ2-5 better fits the DNA end. The CDR3 contains 11 residues. Germline V gene data show CDR1 as DFQATT and CDR2 as SNEGSKA (reference sequence). CDR3: CSATTEWTQYF. The CDR3 DNA reads as TGCAGTGCTACGACCGAATGGACCCAGTACTTC.

This clonotype was seen more than once but under ten times. The chain is built from TRBV13 and TRBJ2-5; 7 bases line up with TRBD2. CDR3 length: 12 residues. With V trimmed by 0 bases and J by 11 bases, 3 bases remained unmatched. The germline gives CDR1 PRHDT, CDR2 FYEKMQ (reference sequence). CDR3 sequence (DNA): TGTGCCAGCAGCTTAGGAGGAGCGGGACAGTACTTC. Its protein is CASSLGGAGQYF. The full variable domain, with the rest looked up from reference TRBV13 and TRBJ2-5, is AAGVIQSPRHLIKEKRETATLKCYPIPRHDTVYWYQQGPGQDPQFLISFYEKMQSDKGSIPDRFSAQQFSDYHSELNMSSLELGDSALYFCASSLGGAGQYFGPGTRLLVL.

The CDR3 region is CASSLGKRGGGETQYF. The CDR3 bases are TGTGCCAGCAGTTTAGGGAAGCGGGGAGGAGGAGAGACCCAGTACTTC. V usage is TRBV28 and J usage is TRBJ2-5, with 7 bases aligning to TRBD2. This CDR3 region has 16 residues. Trimming took 2 bases from V and 4 from J; bases not matched to a gene: 10. CDR1 MDHEN and CDR2 SYDVKM come from the germline V gene.

This chain connects TRBV4-3 to TRBJ2-7; 8 nucleotides agree with TRBD1. The CDR3 has 17 residues. Germline V gene sequence: CDR1 LGHNA, CDR2 YSLEER. The ends lost 0 bases at V and 7 bases at J; junction bases unmatched: 14. CDR3: CASSQDLPTGGKNEQYF. CDR3 DNA sequence: TGCGCCAGCAGCCAAGACTTACCAACAGGGGGGAAGAATGAGCAGTACTTC.

The chain has TRBV12-3 or TRBV12-4 and TRBJ1-5; weak D call: TRBD1 (6 bases). The V and J ends lost 3 bases and 0 bases respectively, with 12 bases between them. The CDR3 contains 16 residues. The CDR3 here is CASSFEGGNSNQPQHF. CDR3 DNA sequence: TGTGCCAGCAGTTTTGAGGGGGGAAATAGCAATCAGCCCCAGCATTTT.

This CDR3 is CASRSGVGAGDTEAFF. CDR3 in DNA: TGCGCCAGCAGGTCAGGGGTAGGAGCGGGGGACACTGAAGCTTTCTTT. The rearrangement joins TRBV5-1 to TRBJ1-1, with D perhaps TRBD1 (6 bases). Trimming removed 5 bases at V and 3 bases at J, with 20 bases between. Looked up from germline, CDR1 is SGHRS and CDR2 is YFSETQ. This CDR3 is 16 amino acids long.

The chain carries TRBV18 and TRBJ1-1; D unresolved. The CDR3 is 13 residues long. Trimming took off 1 base at V and 1 base at J, with 4 bases between the two ends. Germline values: CDR1 KGHSH, CDR2 LQKENI. The CDR3 protein is CASSPQKNTEAFF. In DNA, the CDR3 is TGTGCCAGCTCACCACAGAAGAACACTGAAGCTTTCTTT.

The V call is TRBV20-1, the J call TRBJ2-7; 8 nucleotides agree with TRBD1. Germline V lookup: CDR1 DFQATT, CDR2 SNEGSKA (reference sequence). The CDR3 spans 15 residues. Unmatched junction bases numbered 9, after V lost 1 base and J lost 4 bases. The CDR3 protein is CSARGERTGNYEQYF. In DNA form, the CDR3 reads TGCAGTGCTAGAGGGGAAAGGACAGGGAATTACGAGCAGTACTTC.

The V call is TRBV7-2, the J call TRBJ2-3, with TRBD2 matching 11 bases. V was clipped by 3 bases and J by 1 base; unmatched bases: 3. CDR1 SGHTA and CDR2 FQGNSA come from the germline V gene. The CDR3 consists of 16 residues. The CDR3 loop reads CASSFRSGGGTDTQYF. The CDR3 region has the DNA TGTGCCAGCAGCTTTCGTAGCGGGGGGGGCACAGATACGCAGTATTTT.

There are a few counts of this clonotype. This CDR3 reads CASSLTQGFGTVNEKLFF. CDR3 DNA sequence: TGTGCCAGCAGTTTGACGCAGGGGTTTGGGACAGTGAATGAAAAACTGTTTTTT. The chain uses TRBV27 and TRBJ1-4; TRBD1 matches 7 bases. CDR1 and CDR2 (germline): MNHEY, SMNVEV (reference sequence). The CDR3 spans 18 residues. V gave up 3 bases and J gave up 5 bases; unmatched junction bases: 15. Combining the CDR3 with reference TRBV27 and TRBJ1-4 gives the whole variable domain EAQVTQNPRYLITVTGKKLTVTCSQNMNHEYMSWYRQDPGLGLRQIYYSMNVEVTDKGDVPEGYKVSRKEKRNFPLILESPSPNQTSLYFCASSLTQGFGTVNEKLFFGSGTQLSVL.

CDR3 in DNA: TGCGCCAGCAGCCAAGGGCAGGGACCCACTGAAGCTTTCTTT. Translation gives CASSQGQGPTEAFF. The chain recombines TRBV4-1 with TRBJ1-1, with a tentative D call TRBD1 (5 bases). V lost 1 base and J lost 4, with 10 bases in between. The CDR3 is 14 residues long. Germline loops: CDR1 MGHRA, CDR2 YSYEKL.

The chain joins TRBV6-2 or TRBV6-3 to TRBJ1-2, with D unclear. Trimming pared 3 bases from V and 4 bases from J, leaving 15 bases between. The CDR3 is 15 amino acids. From germline, CDR1 is MNHEY and CDR2 SVGEGT. Here the CDR3 DNA reads TGTGCCAGCAGTTATCGTCAGGACTCGAGCTATGGCTACACCTTC. This encodes CASSYRQDSSYGYTF.

This clonotype was counted a few times. The DNA of the CDR3 is TGTGCCAGCAGTCGCAACAGGGGGGGGATTAACGAGCAGTACTTC. Its protein product is CASSRNRGGINEQYF. This chain uses TRBV7-6 with TRBJ2-4, with D possibly being TRBD1 (8 bases). The J call could be wrong; TRBJ2-7 is a better fit for the DNA end. The V gene's germline CDR1 is SGHVS and CDR2 FNYEAQ. The CDR3 covers 15 residues.

Comment on this clonotype: One junction end disagrees with the germline gene, perhaps due to a read error. The chain couples TRBV4-1 to TRBJ2-5; D gene uncertain. The CDR3 has 15 amino acids. Germline lookup yields CDR1 MGHRA and CDR2 YSYEKL. Here the CDR3 reads CASSPPPGYQETQYF. Written as DNA, the CDR3 is TGCGCCAGCAGCCCGCCTCCGGGCTACCAGGAGACCCAGTACTTC.

The chain combines TRBV2 with TRBJ2-4; D is ambiguous. TRBJ2-7 explains the end of the DNA better; the J call may be wrong. Germline loops: CDR1 SNHLY, CDR2 FYNNEI. The CDR3 runs 14 residues. The CDR3 spells CASSASVGSHEQYF. The CDR3, as DNA: TGTGCCAGCAGTGCCTCGGTAGGGTCTCACGAGCAGTACTTC.